This TCR beta chain is drawn from a study of OX40 agonist ivuxolimab in advanced cancers. CDR3 length: 19 amino acids. Sequenced by immunoSEQ multiplex PCR; TCRdb stores in-frame clones only, minus some. The sample includes some 50,000 clones, 88% of them seen just once. This receptor was identified in an adult with an advanced solid tumor such as melanoma, head and neck, liver or kidney cancer. This rearrangement joins TRBV21-1 to TRBJ1-6; TRBD1 is taken as the D call from the table, unchecked against the DNA. TRBV21-1 is a listed pseudogene. The sequences come from CD4+ or CD8+ T cells sorted from blood, collected in a trial of the OX40 agonist ivuxolimab. The CDR3 protein is CASSKATLPGDPLNSPLHF. In DNA, the CDR3 is TGTGCCAGCAGCAAAGCAACACTCCCAGGGGACCCCCTAAATTCACCCCTCCACTTT.